This note documents a single T cell receptor beta chain sequence. Its target is unknown. Measured with immunoSEQ multiplex PCR; TCRdb has only the in-frame clones, and not every one. The sample records 9,400 or so clones, 61% being singletons. The sample is drawn from a study of cytotoxic CD8 clonotypes in ibrutinib-treated CLL. Study-wide background: The response samples were taken once patients had been treated for a median of approximately 13 months, range 6 to 36. Points from the study as a whole: Clonality increased with ibrutinib response but returned toward baseline at progression. Lymph node repertoires were not studied, and sampling times were unmatched.

The TCR comes from a human donor with chronic lymphocytic leukemia. Material: PBMCs, obtained before ibrutinib treatment.

CDR3 nucleotide sequence: TGTGCCAGCCTTCGGCGGGCCGGGGAGCTGTTTTTT. It translates to CASLRRAGELFF. The rearrangement uses TRBV19 and TRBJ2-2, with D possibly matching TRBD2 (5 bases). The V gene's germline CDR1 is LNHDA and CDR2 SQIVND (reference sequence). V lost 9 bases and J lost 6, with 11 bases in between. The CDR3 is 12 residues long.